The 29 T cell receptor beta chains given below trace back to one sample, sequenced in a study of response to subunit inactivated influenza vaccine. TCRdb ran MiXCR on the RT-PCR reads and lists one entry per CDR3 protein. The profile shows hundreds of thousands of distinct CDR3 sequences, roughly 12% of them singletons. The sample was PBMCs from blood, taken on the day of vaccination. The source is a man aged 50 or older who received an inactivated influenza vaccine.

This clonotype appeared a few times. This sequence joins TRBV9 and TRBJ1-1, with D perhaps TRBD1 (6 bases). Trimming left V 2 bases short and J 3 bases short, with 14 bases between. In germline, CDR1 is SGDLS, CDR2 YYNGEE. The CDR3 is 15 amino acids. The CDR3 spells CASSVDSHGDTEAFF. CDR3 in DNA: TGTGCCAGCAGCGTGGACAGCCACGGGGACACTGAAGCTTTCTTT.

V and J are TRBV7-2 and TRBJ1-1, with D maybe TRBD1 (6 bases). Germline-derived CDR1 and CDR2 are SGHTA and FQGNSA. The CDR3 is made up of 14 amino acids. With 1 base removed from V and 4 bases from J, the gap between germline ends came to 10 bases. CDR3 in amino acids: CASSLDNRVTEAFF. As DNA, the CDR3 is TGTGCCAGCAGCTTAGACAACAGGGTCACTGAAGCTTTCTTT. Full variable domain (remainder filled in from reference TRBV7-2 and TRBJ1-1): GAGVSQSPSNKVTEKGKDVELRCDPISGHTALYWYRQSLGQGLEFLIYFQGNSAPDKSGLPSDRFSAERTGGSVSTLTIQRTQQEDSAVYLCASSLDNRVTEAFFGQGTRLTVV.

A few counts support this clonotype. V usage is TRBV7-8 and J usage is TRBJ2-6; TRBD2 might be the D (6 bases). Trimming shortened V by 1 base and J by 0 bases, and 16 bases separated the two germline ends. CDR1 and CDR2 (germline): SGHVS, FQNEAQ. The CDR3 has 19 amino acids. CDR3: CASSLVRREWRSGANVLTF. The CDR3 bases are TGTGCCAGCAGCTTAGTGAGACGGGAGTGGCGCTCTGGGGCCAACGTCCTGACTTTC. Together with reference TRBV7-8 and TRBJ2-6, the CDR3 gives the full variable domain: GAGVSQSPRYKVAKRGQDVALRCDPISGHVSLFWYQQALGQGPEFLTYFQNEAQLDKSGLPSDRFFAERPEGSVSTLKIQRTQQEDSAVYLCASSLVRREWRSGANVLTFGAGSRLTVL.

This clonotype showed up just a few times. The V call is TRBV7-2, the J call TRBJ2-3; no clear D. Germline V gene data show CDR1 as SGHTA and CDR2 as FQGNSA. This CDR3 is 15 amino acids long. V was pared by 4 bases and J by 1 base, with 12 bases between. Here the CDR3 DNA reads TGTGCCAGCAGCTCCGGCCTACCTGGCACAGATACGCAGTATTTT. This translates into CASSSGLPGTDTQYF.

Ten or more counts support this clonotype. V is TRBV7-8 and J is TRBJ2-7; D gene ambiguous. The CDR3 covers 15 residues. The germline CDR1 and CDR2 sequences are SGHVS and FQNEAQ. V was cut by 2 bases and J by 0 bases, with 11 bases left in between. The DNA for the CDR3 is TGTGCCAGCAGCTTACAATTACAGATCTCCTACGAGCAGTACTTC. This encodes CASSLQLQISYEQYF.

The V and J genes are TRBV20-1 and TRBJ2-1; 11 bases are a match to TRBD2. Germline values: CDR1 DFQATT, CDR2 SNEGSKA (reference sequence). V lost 4 bases to trimming and J lost 3 bases; unmatched junction nucleotides: 2. The CDR3 totals 14 residues. The CDR3: CSATSGRSYNEQFF. In nucleotides, the CDR3 is TGCAGTGCTACTAGCGGGAGGAGCTACAATGAGCAGTTCTTC.

This clonotype was counted at least ten times. V and J are TRBV29-1 and TRBJ2-3; D call uncertain. CDR1 SQVTM and CDR2 ANQGSEA come from the germline V gene. The V end was cut by 0 bases, the J end by 2 bases, with 15 bases between. CDR3 length: 16 residues. CDR3 bases: TGCAGCGTTGAAGATCGGGTCCACCCTTTCACAGATACGCAGTATTTT. Translating it yields CSVEDRVHPFTDTQYF.

Many counts were recorded for this clonotype. The chain links TRBV18 to TRBJ2-1, with TRBD1 matching 7 bases. This CDR3 region has 16 residues. The V gene end was trimmed by 3 bases and the J gene end by 0 bases; junction bases not matched to a gene: 5. Germline assignment: CDR1 KGHSH and CDR2 LQKENI. The DNA for the CDR3 is TGTGCCAGCTCACCGGGACAGTTCAACTCCTACAATGAGCAGTTCTTC. Amino acid sequence: CASSPGQFNSYNEQFF.

This clonotype has at least ten counts. The chain joins TRBV10-3 to TRBJ1-4, with unresolved D. This CDR3 is built from 15 residues. Between the trimmed V and J ends, which lost 3 bases and 7 bases, there was a span of 15 bases. Germline V gene lookup returns CDR1 ENHRY and CDR2 SYGVKD. The CDR3 coding sequence is TGTGCCATCAGTGAAACAGAGAGCCCGGGTGAAAAACTGTTTTTT. This translates into CAISETESPGEKLFF.

Only a few counts were recorded for this clonotype. This chain uses TRBV12-3 or TRBV12-4 with TRBJ1-6, with 7 nucleotides matching TRBD1. V gave up 0 bases and J gave up 9 bases; unmatched junction bases: 8. The CDR3 has 16 amino acids. For the CDR3, the DNA is TGTGCCAGCAGTTTAGCGGGCCCAGGGGGGAGTTCACCCCTCCACTTT. Protein: CASSLAGPGGSSPLHF.

This clonotype was picked up many times. The chain uses TRBV6-5 and TRBJ1-2; 11 bases are a match to TRBD1. Germline V gives CDR1 MNHEY, CDR2 SVGAGI. This CDR3 has 15 amino acids. The junction had 10 bases not matched to a gene; V was cut back by 6 bases and J by 7 bases. The CDR3 sequence is CASSLRDRGTGGYTF. Here the CDR3 DNA reads TGTGCCAGCAGCTTACGGGACAGGGGGACGGGTGGCTACACCTTC.

The rearrangement uses TRBV7-2 and TRBJ1-1; 7 nucleotides line up with TRBD1. J gave up 3 bases and V 6 bases, and 7 bases lay outside the gene matches. Per the germline V gene, CDR1 is SGHTA and CDR2 is FQGNSA. The CDR3 is made up of 14 amino acids. DNA of the CDR3: TGTGCCAGCAGGTCACAGGGGCTCTACACTGAAGCTTTCTTT. This sequence encodes CASRSQGLYTEAFF. The whole variable domain, filled in from reference TRBV7-2 and TRBJ1-1, reads GAGVSQSPSNKVTEKGKDVELRCDPISGHTALYWYRQSLGQGLEFLIYFQGNSAPDKSGLPSDRFSAERTGGSVSTLTIQRTQQEDSAVYLCASRSQGLYTEAFFGQGTRLTVV.

The rearrangement uses TRBV3-1 and TRBJ2-1; D not certain. Germline-derived CDR1 and CDR2 are LGHDT and YNNKEL (reference sequence). This CDR3 is built from 12 residues. Trimming shortened V by 3 bases and J by 6 bases, and 6 bases separated the two germline ends. The CDR3 DNA sequence: TGTGCCAGCAGCCAGAGGCGCAATGAGCAGTTCTTC. It yields the protein CASSQRRNEQFF.

This clonotype was detected a few times. The V call is TRBV9, the J call TRBJ2-3; the D gene could be TRBD1 or TRBD2 (6 bases each). CDR1 SGDLS and CDR2 YYNGEE come from the germline V gene. The ends were cut back, 4 bases at V and 2 bases at J, with 20 bases in the middle. This CDR3 comprises 17 residues. Here the CDR3 reads CASSPPGGTLYTDTQYF. The CDR3 bases are TGTGCCAGCAGCCCCCCTGGGGGGACACTGTACACAGATACGCAGTATTTT. The entire variable domain, with the rest obtained from reference TRBV9 and TRBJ2-3, is as follows: DSGVTQTPKHLITATGQRVTLRCSPRSGDLSVYWYQQSLDQGLQFLIQYYNGEERAKGNILERFSAQQFPDLHSELNLSSLELGDSALYFCASSPPGGTLYTDTQYFGPGTRLTVL.

The V and J genes are TRBV4-2 and TRBJ2-7, with TRBD2 identical over 11 bases. The CDR3 has 16 amino acids. CDR1 is LGHNA, CDR2 YNFKEQ, per germline. The trim removed 0 bases at V and 3 bases at J, leaving 4 bases unmatched. The CDR3 region has the DNA TGTGCCAGCAGCCAAGAAAGCGGGACTAGCGGCTACGAGCAGTACTTC. Residues: CASSQESGTSGYEQYF.

The sample holds a few counts of this clonotype. The J gene is TRBJ2-1, the V gene TRBV11-2, with a possible D match to TRBD1 (5 bases). The CDR3 has 15 amino acids. Germline V CDR1 and CDR2: SGHAT, FQNNGV. Trimming stripped 4 bases from V and 4 bases from J, with 14 bases between. Written as DNA, the CDR3 is TGTGCCAGCAGCTCCTCGAAGGGGCGTTACAATGAGCAGTTCTTC. This encodes CASSSSKGRYNEQFF.

The table lists this clonotype with a few counts. The chain has TRBV28 and TRBJ2-7; the D gene is possibly TRBD2 (6 bases). The germline V gene has CDR1 MDHEN and CDR2 SYDVKM. The CDR3 contains 13 residues. Trimming took off 3 bases at V and 5 bases at J, with 11 bases between the two ends. This chain's CDR3 is CASSFPGSHEQYF. Here the CDR3 DNA reads TGTGCCAGCAGTTTCCCCGGGAGCCACGAGCAGTACTTC. Full variable domain (outside the CDR3, taken from reference TRBV28 and TRBJ2-7): DVKVTQSSRYLVKRTGEKVFLECVQDMDHENMFWYRQDPGLGLRLIYFSYDVKMKEKGDIPEGYSVSREKKERFSLILESASTNQTSMYLCASSFPGSHEQYFGPGTRLTVT.

This clonotype was observed a few times. The genes are TRBV10-3 and TRBJ2-2; perhaps TRBD2 as D (6 bases). Trimming stripped 6 bases from V and 4 bases from J, with 21 bases between. Germline assignment: CDR1 ENHRY and CDR2 SYGVKD. This CDR3 comprises 17 residues. CDR3 in DNA: TGTGCCATCAGGGACCCCCCTGGGGCCGGGAGCACCGGGGAGCTGTTTTTT. It encodes CAIRDPPGAGSTGELFF.

This clonotype was seen only a few times. The chain joins TRBV20-1 to TRBJ1-3; 9 nucleotides match TRBD1. V lost 3 bases, J lost 4 bases, and 7 bases stayed unmatched. This CDR3 is built from 15 residues. Germline values: CDR1 DFQATT, CDR2 SNEGSKA (reference sequence). The DNA for the CDR3 is TGCAGTGCTAGTACAGGGGGCCGTTCGGGAAACACCATATATTTT. Amino acids: CSASTGGRSGNTIYF.

This clonotype was detected a few times. The chain carries TRBV7-8 and TRBJ1-2, with D tentatively TRBD1 (5 bases). Trimming pared 0 bases from V and 0 bases from J, leaving 14 bases between. The germline CDR1 and CDR2 sequences are SGHVS and FQNEAQ. This CDR3 spans 17 amino acids. The CDR3 coding sequence is TGTGCCAGCAGCTTAGCGTTCGTCAGCAGGGCTAACTATGGCTACACCTTC. Translated: CASSLAFVSRANYGYTF.

This clonotype was seen a handful of times. The chain uses TRBV6-1 and TRBJ1-4; D uncertain. The length of the CDR3 is 13 residues. Germline CDR1 MNHNS, CDR2 SASEGT. V was trimmed by 8 bases and J by 4 bases, leaving 11 bases between them. In DNA, the CDR3 is TGTGCCAGCTCGACACTCGGTAATGAAAAACTGTTTTTT. Translation: CASSTLGNEKLFF.

V usage is TRBV4-2 and J usage is TRBJ2-7, with 9 bases fitting TRBD2. CDR1 and CDR2 from the germline V gene are LGHNA and YNFKEQ. There are 16 residues in the CDR3. V trimming: 4 bases; J trimming: 5 bases; junction bases outside the gene matches: 12. The DNA of the CDR3 is TGTGCCAGCAGCCCAGACTACGGCGGGGGGGCCAACGAGCAGTACTTC. This gives the protein CASSPDYGGGANEQYF.

This clonotype was recorded a few times. This rearrangement joins TRBV4-3 to TRBJ2-3; 16 bases agree with TRBD2. V was clipped by 1 base and J by 4 bases; unmatched bases: 2. Germline lookup yields CDR1 LGHNA and CDR2 YSLEER. This CDR3 contains 17 residues. The CDR3 loop reads CASSQVGTSGGADTQYF. The DNA for the CDR3 is TGCGCCAGCAGCCAAGTAGGGACTAGCGGGGGGGCAGATACGCAGTATTTT.

In its sample, this clonotype was seen a few times. This chain uses TRBV29-1 with TRBJ2-1; the D is unclear. Germline-derived CDR1 and CDR2 are SQVTM and ANQGSEA. With 3 bases removed from V and 8 bases from J, the gap between germline ends came to 17 bases. CDR3 length: 14 amino acids. CDR3 protein: CSVEEQTRGYEQFF. CDR3 nucleotides: TGCAGCGTTGAGGAACAGACAAGAGGCTATGAGCAGTTCTTC.

CDR3 DNA: TGCGCCAGCAGCAAAGGACAGGGGGGCTCCTACGAGCAGTACTTC. This encodes CASSKGQGGSYEQYF. The J gene is TRBJ2-7, the V gene TRBV5-1; TRBD1 agrees at 10 bases. The V gene end was trimmed by 4 bases and the J gene end by 0 bases; junction bases not matched to a gene: 4. The CDR3 consists of 15 residues. Germline V gene lookup returns CDR1 SGHRS and CDR2 YFSETQ.

Details on this clonotype: This may arise from a read error, as a much more abundant clone is one base away. The gene calls are TRBV20-1 and TRBJ2-3, with 7 bases identical to TRBD2. Germline CDR1 and CDR2: DFQATT and SNEGSKA (reference sequence). This CDR3 is built from 15 residues. The CDR3 reads CSARRGGGNTVTQYF. CDR3 DNA sequence: TGCAGTGCCCGGAGGGGCGGGGGTAACACAGTTACGCAGTATTTT.

With respect to this clonotype: One end of the junction fails to match germline, which may point to a read error. This CDR3 reads CASSLSGYSTATQYF. In DNA, the CDR3 is TGCGCCAGCAGCTTGAGCGGGTATAGCACAGCTACGCAGTATTTT. The rearrangement links TRBV5-1 to TRBJ2-3; tentatively, D is TRBD2 (6 bases). The germline V gene encodes CDR1 SGHRS and CDR2 YFSETQ. This CDR3 contains 15 residues.

This sequence joins TRBV7-9 and TRBJ2-7; 8 bases agree with TRBD1. CDR3 size: 17 residues. The V gene's germline CDR1 is SEHNR and CDR2 FQNEAQ (reference sequence). The J segment lost 1 base and the V segment lost 1 base, leaving 9 bases of the junction unmatched. This chain's CDR3 is CASSLGGVRGLSYEQYF. DNA for the CDR3: TGTGCCAGCAGCTTAGGAGGTGTCAGGGGGCTTTCCTACGAGCAGTACTTC. The complete variable domain, with remaining parts taken from reference TRBV7-9 and TRBJ2-7, reads DTGVSQNPRHKITKRGQNVTFRCDPISEHNRLYWYRQTLGQGPEFLTYFQNEAQLEKSRLLSDRFSAERPKGSFSTLEIQRTEQGDSAMYLCASSLGGVRGLSYEQYFGPGTRLTVT.

The gene calls are TRBV28 and TRBJ1-2; TRBD1 is a possible D gene (5 bases). This CDR3 comprises 16 residues. V was trimmed by 7 bases and J by 5 bases, leaving 23 bases between them. The germline V gene encodes CDR1 MDHEN and CDR2 SYDVKM. The CDR3: CASTPRRGGGQYGYTF. The CDR3 DNA reads TGTGCCAGCACCCCACGCCGGGGTGGGGGTCAATATGGCTACACCTTC.